This T cell receptor beta chain comes out of a study of blood T cells in healthy people across ages. The study, taken as a whole, reports: Per million T cells, TCR beta diversity dropped about linearly as age rose.

Total RNA was isolated from each sample in quantities of at least 5 micrograms. Combining a sample-barcoded 5' primer with a J-beta primer mix, a second PCR ran for about 6 to 12 cycles. TCRdb reprocessed the 5' RACE reads with MiXCR, giving one entry per CDR3 protein. The data show around 750,000 distinct CDR3 sequences, about 53% seen once. Details on this clonotype: Its specificity is not known. An end of the junction does not agree with germline; a read error may underlie this.

Sequences were obtained from blood. The sequence was obtained from an elderly man in good health.

CDR3 sequence reads: CASSEYGGSPPHF. DNA of the CDR3: TGTGCCAGCAGTGAATATGGGGGATCACCCCCCCACTTT. The chain joins TRBV25-1 to TRBJ1-6, with a tentative D call TRBD1 (5 bases). The CDR3 runs 13 residues. Germline V gene data show CDR1 as MGHDK and CDR2 as SYGVNS.